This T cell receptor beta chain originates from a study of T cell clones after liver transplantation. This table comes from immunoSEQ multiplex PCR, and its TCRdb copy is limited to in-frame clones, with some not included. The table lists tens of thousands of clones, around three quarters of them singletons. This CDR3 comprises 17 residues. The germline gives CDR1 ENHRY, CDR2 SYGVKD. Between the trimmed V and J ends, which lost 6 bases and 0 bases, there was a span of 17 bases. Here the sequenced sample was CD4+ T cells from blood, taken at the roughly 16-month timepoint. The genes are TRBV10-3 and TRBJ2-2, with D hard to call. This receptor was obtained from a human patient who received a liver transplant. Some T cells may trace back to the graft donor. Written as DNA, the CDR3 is TGTGCCATCAGGCCCCATTTTGGTTCGGCGAACACCGGGGAGCTGTTTTTT. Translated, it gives CAIRPHFGSANTGELFF.